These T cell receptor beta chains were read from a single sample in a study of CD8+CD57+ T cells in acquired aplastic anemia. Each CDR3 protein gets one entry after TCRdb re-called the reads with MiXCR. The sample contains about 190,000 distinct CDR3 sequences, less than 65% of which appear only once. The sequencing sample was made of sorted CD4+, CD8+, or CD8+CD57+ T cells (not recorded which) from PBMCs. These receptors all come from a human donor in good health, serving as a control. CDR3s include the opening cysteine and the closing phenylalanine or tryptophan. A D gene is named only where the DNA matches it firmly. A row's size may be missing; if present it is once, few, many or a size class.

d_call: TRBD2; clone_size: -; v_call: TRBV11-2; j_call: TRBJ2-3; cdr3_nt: TGTGCCAGCAGCTCACTAGCGGGGGGGCCCTCTACGCAGTATTTT; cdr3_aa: CASSSLAGGPSTQYF
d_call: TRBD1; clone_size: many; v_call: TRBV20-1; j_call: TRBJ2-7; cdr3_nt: TGCAGTGCTAGAGCACAGGGGAGCTACGAGCAGTACTTC; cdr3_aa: CSARAQGSYEQYF
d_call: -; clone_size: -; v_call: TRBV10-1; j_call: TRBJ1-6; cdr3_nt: TGCGCCAGCAGTGCCAGGGCGGGGGGAGAGAATTCACCCCTCCACTTT; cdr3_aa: CASSARAGGENSPLHF
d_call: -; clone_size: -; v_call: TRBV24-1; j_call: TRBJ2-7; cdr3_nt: TGTGCCAGGCACAGGGAACACTACGAGCAGTACTTC; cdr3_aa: CARHREHYEQYF
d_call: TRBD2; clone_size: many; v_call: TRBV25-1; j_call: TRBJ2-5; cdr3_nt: TGTGCCAGCAGTGAGGGGGGGGGACTCAGCAGGGAGACCCAGTACTTC; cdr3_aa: CASSEGGGLSRETQYF
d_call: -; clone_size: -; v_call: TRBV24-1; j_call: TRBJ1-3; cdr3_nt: TGTGCCACCAGTGACTTGGGTGGAAACACCATATATTTT; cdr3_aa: CATSDLGGNTIYF
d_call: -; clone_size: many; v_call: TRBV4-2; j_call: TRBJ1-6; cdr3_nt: TGTGCCAGCAGCCAAGGTTTGGCAGGCTGGAATTCACCCCTCCACTTT; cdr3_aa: CASSQGLAGWNSPLHF
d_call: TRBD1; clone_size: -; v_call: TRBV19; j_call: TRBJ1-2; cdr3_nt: TGTGCCAGTAGTAACGCCTACAGGGGGGGTTATGGCTACACCTTC; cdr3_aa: CASSNAYRGGYGYTF
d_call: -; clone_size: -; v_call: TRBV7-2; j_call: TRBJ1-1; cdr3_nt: TGTGCCAGCAGCTCCTACCAGGGGCACACTGAAGCTTTCTTT; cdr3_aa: CASSSYQGHTEAFF
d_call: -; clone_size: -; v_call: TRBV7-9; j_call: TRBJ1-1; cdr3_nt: TGTGCCAGCAGCTCTATCCCGAGGACCCCCGCGAACACTGAAGCTTTCTTT; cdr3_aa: CASSSIPRTPANTEAFF
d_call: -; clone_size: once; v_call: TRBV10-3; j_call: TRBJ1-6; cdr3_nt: TGTGCCATCAGTGAGGAGGCCTACCTTCTCCACTTT; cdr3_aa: CAISEEAYLLHF
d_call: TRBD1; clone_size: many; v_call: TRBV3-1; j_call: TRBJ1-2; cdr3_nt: TGTGCCAGCAGCCAAGCGCGCAGGGGGCGATCATCCTATGGCTACACCTTC; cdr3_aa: CASSQARRGRSSYGYTF
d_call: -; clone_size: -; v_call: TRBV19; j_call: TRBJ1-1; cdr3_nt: TGTGCCAGTAGCCTGAAGACCCCGAACACTGGAGCTTTCTTT; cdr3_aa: CASSLKTPNTGAFF
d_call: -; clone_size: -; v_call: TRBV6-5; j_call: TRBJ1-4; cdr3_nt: TGTGCCAGCAGTCCTGGGGAAAAACTGTTTTTT; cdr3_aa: CASSPGEKLFF
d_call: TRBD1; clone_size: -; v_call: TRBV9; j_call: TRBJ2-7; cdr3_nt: TGTGCCAGCAGCGTAGGGGACAGGGGAGGCTCCTACGAGCAGTACTTC; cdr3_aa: CASSVGDRGGSYEQYF
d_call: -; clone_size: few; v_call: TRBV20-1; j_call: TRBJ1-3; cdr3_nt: TGCAGTGCTAGGGCAGAGGGAAACACCATATATTTT; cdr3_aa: CSARAEGNTIYF
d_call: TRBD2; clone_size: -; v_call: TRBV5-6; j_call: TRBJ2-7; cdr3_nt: TGTGCCAGCAGCCTGGGACTAGCGGGGGGGTTCCCCTACGAGCAGTACTTC; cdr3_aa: CASSLGLAGGFPYEQYF
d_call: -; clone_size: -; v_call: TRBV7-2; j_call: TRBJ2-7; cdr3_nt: TGTGCCAGCAGCTTGTCGGGACAAGCCTCCTACGAGCAGTACTTC; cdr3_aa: CASSLSGQASYEQYF
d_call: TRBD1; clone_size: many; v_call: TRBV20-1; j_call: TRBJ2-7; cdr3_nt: TGCAGTGCTAGTTCCCAACGACAGGGGGCCTACGAGCAGTACTTC; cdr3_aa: CSASSQRQGAYEQYF
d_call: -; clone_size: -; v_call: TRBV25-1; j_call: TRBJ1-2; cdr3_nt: TGTGCCAGCCGCCCCATGGACAGCGGCTATGGCTACACCTTC; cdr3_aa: CASRPMDSGYGYTF
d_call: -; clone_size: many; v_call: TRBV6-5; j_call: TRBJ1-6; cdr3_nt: TGTGCCAGCAGTTATCAGGTTCGATCACCCCTCCACTTT; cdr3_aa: CASSYQVRSPLHF
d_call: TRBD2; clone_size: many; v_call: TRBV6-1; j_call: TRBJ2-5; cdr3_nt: TGTGCCAGCACCCCATGGGCTAGCGGGGGCCAGTTGGGCCAGTACTTC; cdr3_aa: CASTPWASGGQLGQYF
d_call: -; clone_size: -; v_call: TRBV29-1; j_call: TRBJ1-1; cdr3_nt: TGCAGCGTTGAAGGCTTATCGGTGACTGAAGCTTTCTTT; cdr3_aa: CSVEGLSVTEAFF
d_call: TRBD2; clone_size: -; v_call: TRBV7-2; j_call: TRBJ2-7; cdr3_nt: TGTGCCAGCAGCTTAACGGGGGGACGCGAGCAGTACTTC; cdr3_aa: CASSLTGGREQYF
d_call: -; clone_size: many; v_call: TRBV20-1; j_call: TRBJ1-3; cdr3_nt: TGCAGTGCTAGAGACGGCAGGGAGGACACCATATATTTT; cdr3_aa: CSARDGREDTIYF
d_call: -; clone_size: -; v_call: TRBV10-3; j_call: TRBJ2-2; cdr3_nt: TGTGCCATCAGTGGAACTAGCGGGGAGCTGTTTTTT; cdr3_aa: CAISGTSGELFF
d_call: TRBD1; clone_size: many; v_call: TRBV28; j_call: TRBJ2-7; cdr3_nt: TGTGCCAGCAGACCAGGACAGGGAGGACGGGAGCAGTACTTC; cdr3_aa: CASRPGQGGREQYF